These 22 T cell receptor beta chains share one sample of origin, sequenced in a study of T cell responses to AZD1222 COVID-19 vaccine. The data were produced by immunoSEQ multiplex PCR, yet TCRdb's version contains in-frame clones alone and is incomplete. The profile shows tens of thousands of clones, roughly 84% of them singletons. This sample comprised peripheral blood, obtained on day 0 of AZD1222 vaccination. These receptors came from an adult in good health.

This chain links TRBV5-1 with TRBJ2-2; 7 bases are shared with TRBD1. CDR1 SGHRS and CDR2 YFSETQ come from the germline V gene. V lost 4 bases to trimming and J lost 4 bases; unmatched junction nucleotides: 4. The CDR3 extends over 14 amino acids. The CDR3 loop is CASSRGQGTGELFF. CDR3 sequence (DNA): TGCGCCAGCAGCAGGGGGCAGGGCACCGGGGAGCTGTTTTTT.

This chain connects TRBV7-2 to TRBJ1-3; 7 bases line up with TRBD1. The V and J ends lost 4 bases and 4 bases, in that order; junction bases with no gene match: 13. The CDR3 extends over 17 amino acids. Germline V CDR1 and CDR2: SGHTA, FQGNSA. The chain's CDR3 is CASSSGFGRGVGNTIYF. The DNA of the CDR3 is TGTGCCAGCAGCTCTGGGTTCGGCAGGGGGGTAGGAAACACCATATATTTT.

V is TRBV16 and J is TRBJ2-7, with D possibly matching TRBD1 (6 bases). Per the germline V gene, CDR1 is KGHSY and CDR2 is FQNENV. Trimming took off 0 bases at V and 5 bases at J, with 14 bases between the two ends. This CDR3 comprises 15 residues. CDR3 loop: CASSQSWGRGDEQYF. CDR3 bases: TGTGCCAGCAGCCAATCGTGGGGCAGGGGTGACGAGCAGTACTTC.

This chain links TRBV11-3 with TRBJ2-7; TRBD1 aligns across 7 bases. CDR1 and CDR2 from the germline V gene are SGHNT and YENEEA. J was trimmed by 6 bases and V by 5 bases; bases with no gene match: 7. The CDR3 totals 13 residues. The CDR3 loop is CASSPRDSGEQYF. The CDR3 nucleotides read TGTGCCAGCAGCCCCAGGGACAGTGGCGAGCAGTACTTC.

Notes on this clone: The junction differs from germline at one of its ends, possibly a read error. The rearrangement uses TRBV7-7 and TRBJ2-2, with 9 bases aligning to TRBD2. Per the germline V gene, CDR1 is SSHAT and CDR2 is FNYEAQ (reference sequence). CDR3 size: 16 residues. The CDR3 region has the DNA TGTGCTAGCAGCTTACGTGTAGCGGGGGAATCCGGGGAGCTGTTTTTT. Protein product: CASSLRVAGESGELFF.

This chain uses TRBV6-5 with TRBJ2-2; D is ambiguous. The V end lost 5 bases, the J end lost 5 bases, and 9 bases lay between the germline ends. Germline V gene data show CDR1 as MNHEY and CDR2 as SVGAGI. The CDR3 is made up of 13 amino acids. The CDR3 protein is CASSPLRTGELFF. In nucleotides, the CDR3 is TGTGCCAGCAGTCCGCTCCGAACCGGGGAGCTGTTTTTT.

The chain uses TRBV7-2 and TRBJ1-2, with TRBD1 matching 8 bases. This CDR3 has 18 residues. The germline CDR1 and CDR2 sequences are SGHTA and FQGNSA. The V and J ends lost 1 base and 3 bases, in that order; junction bases with no gene match: 13. In DNA, the CDR3 is TGTGCCAGCAGCTTAGAGGGCAGGGGGCGCGGGCTTGACTATGGCTACACCTTC. Its translation: CASSLEGRGRGLDYGYTF.

The V gene is TRBV4-3, the J gene TRBJ2-1; no clear D. Looked up from germline, CDR1 is LGHNA and CDR2 is YSLEER. This CDR3 has 17 amino acids. The V and J ends lost 2 bases and 6 bases respectively, with 20 bases between them. CDR3 nucleotide sequence: TGCGCCAGCAGCCAAATACACTCTGTAGGATTAGTCAATGAGCAGTTCTTC. Translation: CASSQIHSVGLVNEQFF.

The chain joins TRBV9 to TRBJ2-7; 7 bases align to TRBD1. CDR3 size: 14 residues. From germline, CDR1 is SGDLS and CDR2 YYNGEE. J was trimmed by 2 bases and V by 5 bases; bases with no gene match: 7. CDR3 DNA sequence: TGTGCCAGCAGTGAGGGACAGCACACCTACGAGCAGTACTTC. Protein: CASSEGQHTYEQYF.

This clone has a single count. The chain joins TRBV4-2 to TRBJ1-3, with a tentative D call TRBD1 (6 bases). Per germline, CDR1 LGHNA and CDR2 YNFKEQ. The V gene lost 4 bases and the J gene lost 4 bases, with 11 bases spanning the gap. The CDR3 has 14 amino acids. CDR3 bases: TGTGCCAGCAGCCGAACAGGGTTCGGAAACACCATATATTTT. Encoded protein: CASSRTGFGNTIYF.

This clone appeared a few times. The gene calls are TRBV7-3 and TRBJ1-1; D unresolved. Trimming left V 5 bases short and J 1 base short, with 14 bases between. Germline CDR1 and CDR2: SGHTA and FQGTGA. The CDR3 sequence is 15 residues long. In nucleotides, the CDR3 is TGTGCCAGCAGCGCAGACCCCAGATGGAACACTGAAGCTTTCTTT. Translating gives CASSADPRWNTEAFF.

The DNA of the CDR3 is TGTGCCAGCAGCGTGGCCCGGACATCCTACAATGAGCAGTTCTTC. Translating gives CASSVARTSYNEQFF. This sequence joins TRBV9 and TRBJ2-1, with TRBD1 as a possible D gene (5 bases). V lost 2 bases and J lost 1, with 10 bases in between. The V gene's germline CDR1 is SGDLS and CDR2 YYNGEE. The CDR3 contains 15 residues.

J is TRBJ1-2 and V is TRBV30; 8 bases are a match to TRBD1. The CDR3 consists of 14 residues. The trim removed 0 bases at V and 8 bases at J, leaving 8 bases unmatched. CDR1 and CDR2 (germline): GTSNPN, SVGIG (reference sequence). CDR3 DNA sequence: TGTGCCTGGAGTGTACTCGGACAGGGCGGAGGCTACACCTTC. Amino acid sequence: CAWSVLGQGGGYTF.

The chain links TRBV5-6 to TRBJ1-3; 7 bases align to TRBD1. Germline CDR1 SGHDT, CDR2 YYEEEE. J was trimmed by 0 bases and V by 1 base; bases with no gene match: 4. The CDR3 extends over 16 amino acids. The CDR3 nucleotides read TGTGCCAGCAGCTTGTCCAGACAGGGCTCTGGAAACACCATATATTTT. It translates to CASSLSRQGSGNTIYF.

CDR3: CASSFPDRAGGYTF. CDR3 DNA sequence: TGTGCCAGCAGTTTTCCCGACAGGGCGGGCGGCTACACCTTC. The chain couples TRBV28 to TRBJ1-2, with 7 nucleotides matching TRBD1. J was trimmed by 8 bases and V by 3 bases; bases with no gene match: 9. The CDR3 is 14 amino acids. Per germline, CDR1 MDHEN and CDR2 SYDVKM.

The chain joins TRBV12-3 or TRBV12-4 to TRBJ2-7; D is perhaps TRBD1 or TRBD2 (6 bases each). This CDR3 has 13 residues. V was shortened by 3 bases and J by 4 bases, with 10 bases between the two germline ends. The CDR3 sequence: CASSFQGTYEQYF. The CDR3, as DNA: TGTGCCAGCAGTTTCCAGGGGACTTACGAGCAGTACTTC.

V and J are TRBV3-1 (or the pseudogene TRBV3-2) and TRBJ2-1, with 9 bases lining up with TRBD2. The length of the CDR3 is 17 residues. CDR1 is LGHDT and CDR2 is YNNKEL in the germline V gene (reference sequence). The V and J ends lost 1 base and 7 bases, in that order; junction bases with no gene match: 11. The CDR3 nucleotides are TGTGCCAGCAGCCAAGGGGAACCGGGACTAGCCGGAAATGAGCAGTTCTTC. Translated: CASSQGEPGLAGNEQFF.

The chain couples TRBV9 to TRBJ2-5; D remains ambiguous. Germline V CDR1 and CDR2: SGDLS, YYNGEE. The CDR3 extends over 16 amino acids. Trimming took 0 bases from V and 3 from J, leaving 15 bases between them. The CDR3 DNA sequence: TGTGCCAGCAGCGTAGATCCGACCCAAGGAGAAGAGACCCAGTACTTC. Its translation is CASSVDPTQGEETQYF.

The chain combines TRBV7-2 with TRBJ2-7, with unresolved D. Looked up from germline, CDR1 is SGHTA and CDR2 is FQGNSA. The CDR3 is 14 residues long. Trimming left V 2 bases short and J 3 bases short, with 11 bases between. The CDR3 DNA follows: TGTGCCAGCAGCTTATATGGGCCGGGCTACGAGCAGTACTTC. It yields the protein CASSLYGPGYEQYF.

The J gene is TRBJ2-7, the V gene TRBV19; D gene uncertain. The V gene's germline CDR1 is LNHDA and CDR2 SQIVND (reference sequence). The CDR3 runs to 13 residues. Trimming removed 5 bases from V and 2 bases from J, with 10 bases in between. The CDR3 DNA reads as TGTGCCAGTAGTCCTAGATACACCTACGAGCAGTACTTC. This gives the protein CASSPRYTYEQYF.

This sequence joins TRBV30 and TRBJ1-5; 7 nucleotides align to TRBD1. V trimming: 3 bases; J trimming: 0 bases; junction bases outside the gene matches: 5. From germline, CDR1 is GTSNPN and CDR2 SVGIG (reference sequence). This CDR3 region has 15 residues. CDR3 DNA sequence: TGTGCCTGGAGCGAGGGACAGACTAGCAATCAGCCCCAGCATTTT. This sequence encodes CAWSEGQTSNQPQHF.

The chain uses TRBV19 and TRBJ1-2, with 11 positions matching TRBD1. Germline V gives CDR1 LNHDA, CDR2 SQIVND (reference sequence). Germline trimming cut 7 bases from V and 6 bases from J; bases unmatched to any gene: 16. The CDR3 consists of 17 residues. CDR3 nucleotide sequence: TGTGCCAGTACCCCCTCCCGTGGTGGGACAGGGGGGGATGGCTACACCTTC. This codes for CASTPSRGGTGGDGYTF.